This T cell receptor beta chain originates from a study of cytomegalovirus exposure and HLA in healthy donors. Study-wide context: Of about 390 genotyped donors, around 80% grouped in the Caucasian-associated ancestry cluster. Overall study findings and caveats: Reportedly, a later analysis found an Asian-associated ancestry cluster had fewer N-insertions than the approximately 670-donor mean. In a later analysis, at a false discovery rate of 0.05, roughly 17,000 TCR beta sequences matched HLA alleles. For cytomegalovirus status, the classifier reportedly gave diagnoses with high specificity and sensitivity.

Amplification used 60 Vbeta primers and 13 Jbeta primers. Using immunoSEQ multiplex PCR, the repertoire was profiled, and TCRdb retains in-frame clones only, with some absent. The data hold 170,000 or so clones, with less than 85% observed a single time. Worth noting for this clone: The target antigen is unknown.

The origin of this receptor is a man aged 35 to 55 in good health and CMV-seronegative. Sample: PBMCs.

The CDR3 region is CASSLLAGGPYEQYF. Written as DNA, the CDR3 is TGTGCCAGTAGTTTACTAGCGGGAGGGCCCTACGAGCAGTACTTC. The chain recombines TRBV19 with TRBJ2-5, with TRBD2 matching 13 bases. With the DNA end fitting TRBJ2-7 better, the J assignment may be wrong. Germline-derived CDR1 and CDR2 are LNHDA and SQIVND (reference sequence). The CDR3 covers 15 residues.